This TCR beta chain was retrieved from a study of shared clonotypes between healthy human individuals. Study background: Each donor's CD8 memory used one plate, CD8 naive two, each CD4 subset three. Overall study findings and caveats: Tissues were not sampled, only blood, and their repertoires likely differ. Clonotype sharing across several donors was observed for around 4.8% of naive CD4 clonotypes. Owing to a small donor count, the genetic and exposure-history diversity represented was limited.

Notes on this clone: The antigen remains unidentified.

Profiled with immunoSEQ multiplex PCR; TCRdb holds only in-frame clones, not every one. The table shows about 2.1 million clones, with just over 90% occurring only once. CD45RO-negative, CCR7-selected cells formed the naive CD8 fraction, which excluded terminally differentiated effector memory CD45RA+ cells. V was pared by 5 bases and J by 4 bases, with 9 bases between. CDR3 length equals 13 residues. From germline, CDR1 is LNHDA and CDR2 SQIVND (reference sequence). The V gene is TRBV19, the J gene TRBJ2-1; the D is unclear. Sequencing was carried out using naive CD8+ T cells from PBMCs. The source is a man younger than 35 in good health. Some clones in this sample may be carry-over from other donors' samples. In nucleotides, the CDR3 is TGTGCCAGTAGTCTCACCTCATACAATGAGCAGTTCTTC. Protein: CASSLTSYNEQFF.